Sequencing of this T cell receptor (beta chain) was carried out in a study of T cells after yellow fever vaccination. Germline-derived CDR1 and CDR2 are SGHRS and YFSETQ. The CDR3 contains 14 residues. V lost 4 bases and J 8 bases, leaving 18 bases between the germline ends. MiXCR, applied by TCRdb to the 5' RACE reads, yields one record per CDR3 protein. This table has 300,000 to 400,000 distinct CDR3 sequences, approximately 9% appearing once. There are a few counts of this clonotype. The TCR sequence derives from a man between 18 and 35 years old who received the YFV17D yellow fever vaccine. This chain links TRBV5-1 with TRBJ1-1, with D tentatively TRBD1 (5 bases). The sequenced sample was PBMCs, obtained on the day of the first yellow fever vaccination. The CDR3 DNA follows: TGCGCCAGCAGCCCCCCGGTGGGACTCACAGAAGCTTTCTTT. It translates to CASSPPVGLTEAFF. The variable domain in full, completed from reference TRBV5-1 and TRBJ1-1, reads KAGVTQTPRYLIKTRGQQVTLSCSPISGHRSVSWYQQTPGQGLQFLFEYFSETQRNKGNFPGRFSGRQFSNSRSEMNVSTLELGDSALYLCASSPPVGLTEAFFGQGTRLTVV.